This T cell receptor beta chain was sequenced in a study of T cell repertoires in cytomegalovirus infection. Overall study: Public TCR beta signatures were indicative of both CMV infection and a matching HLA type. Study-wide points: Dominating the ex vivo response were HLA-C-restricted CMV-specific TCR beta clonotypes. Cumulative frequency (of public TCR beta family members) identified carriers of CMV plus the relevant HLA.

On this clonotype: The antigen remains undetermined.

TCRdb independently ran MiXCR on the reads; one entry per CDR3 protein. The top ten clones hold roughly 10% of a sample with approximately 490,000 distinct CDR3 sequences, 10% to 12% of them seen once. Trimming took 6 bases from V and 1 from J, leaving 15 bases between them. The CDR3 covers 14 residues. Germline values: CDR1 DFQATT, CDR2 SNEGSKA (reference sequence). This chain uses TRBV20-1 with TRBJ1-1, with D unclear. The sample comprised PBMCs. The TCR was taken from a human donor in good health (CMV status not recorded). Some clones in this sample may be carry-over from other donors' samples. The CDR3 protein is CSARRPGANTEAFF. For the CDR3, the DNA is TGCAGTGCAAGAAGGCCAGGAGCGAACACTGAAGCTTTCTTT.